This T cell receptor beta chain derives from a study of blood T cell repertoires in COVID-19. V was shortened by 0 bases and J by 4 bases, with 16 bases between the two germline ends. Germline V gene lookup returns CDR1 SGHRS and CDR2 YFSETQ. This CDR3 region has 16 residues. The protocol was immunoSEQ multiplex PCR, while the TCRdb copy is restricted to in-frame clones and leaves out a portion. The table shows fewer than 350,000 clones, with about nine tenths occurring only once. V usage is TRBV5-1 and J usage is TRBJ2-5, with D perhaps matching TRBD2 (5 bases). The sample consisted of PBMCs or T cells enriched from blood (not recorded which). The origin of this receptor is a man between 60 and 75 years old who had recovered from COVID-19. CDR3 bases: TGCGCCAGCAGCTTGGCGGAATTGGGAGTAACAGAGACCCAGTACTTC. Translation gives CASSLAELGVTETQYF.